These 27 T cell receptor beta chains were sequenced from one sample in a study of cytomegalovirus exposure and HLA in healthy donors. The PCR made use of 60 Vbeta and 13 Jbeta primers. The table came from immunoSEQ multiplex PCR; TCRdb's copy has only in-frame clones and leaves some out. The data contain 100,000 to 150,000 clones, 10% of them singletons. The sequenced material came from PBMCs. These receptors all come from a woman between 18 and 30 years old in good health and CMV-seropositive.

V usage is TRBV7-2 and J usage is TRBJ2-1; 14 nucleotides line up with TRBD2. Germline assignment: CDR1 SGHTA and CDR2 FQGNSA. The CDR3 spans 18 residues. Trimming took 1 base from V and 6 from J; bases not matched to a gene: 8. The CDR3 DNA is TGTGCCAGCAGCTTAGTTCGGACTAGCGGGAGGTGGAGCAATGAGCAGTTCTTC. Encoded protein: CASSLVRTSGRWSNEQFF.

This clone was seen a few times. The CDR3 is CASSLLDEQYF. In DNA, the CDR3 is TGTGCCAGCAGCTTACTAGACGAGCAGTACTTC. V is TRBV7-9 and J is TRBJ2-7; D ambiguous. CDR3 length equals 11 residues. Germline V lookup: CDR1 SEHNR, CDR2 FQNEAQ (reference sequence). Trimming took 2 bases from V and 5 from J, leaving 4 bases between them.

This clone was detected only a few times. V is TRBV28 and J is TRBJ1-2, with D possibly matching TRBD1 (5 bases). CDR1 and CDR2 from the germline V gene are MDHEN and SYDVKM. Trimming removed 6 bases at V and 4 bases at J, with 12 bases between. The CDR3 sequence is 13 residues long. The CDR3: CASREGRVYGYTF. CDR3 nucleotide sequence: TGTGCCAGCAGGGAGGGCAGGGTCTATGGCTACACCTTC.

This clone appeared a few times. The CDR3 sequence is CASRTGGGYTEAFF. The CDR3 DNA sequence: TGTGCCAGCAGGACAGGGGGAGGCTACACTGAAGCTTTCTTT. V gene TRBV2 combines with J gene TRBJ1-1, with 9 bases fitting TRBD1. Unmatched junction bases numbered 5, after V lost 6 bases and J lost 3 bases. Germline-derived CDR1 and CDR2 are SNHLY and FYNNEI. The CDR3 spans 14 residues.

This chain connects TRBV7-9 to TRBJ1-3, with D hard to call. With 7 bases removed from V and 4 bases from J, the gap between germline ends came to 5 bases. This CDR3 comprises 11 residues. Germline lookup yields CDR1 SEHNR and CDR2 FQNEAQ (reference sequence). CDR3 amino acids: CASKPGNTIYF. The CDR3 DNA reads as TGTGCCAGCAAGCCGGGAAACACCATATATTTT.

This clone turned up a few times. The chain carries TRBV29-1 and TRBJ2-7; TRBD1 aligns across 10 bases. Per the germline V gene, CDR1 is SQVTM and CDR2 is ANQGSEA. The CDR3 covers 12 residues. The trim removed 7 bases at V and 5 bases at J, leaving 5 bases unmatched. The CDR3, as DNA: TGCAGCGCAGGACAGGGGGTCAACGAGCAGTACTTC. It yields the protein CSAGQGVNEQYF.

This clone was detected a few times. Here the CDR3 reads CAWARDPFNYGYTF. In nucleotides, the CDR3 is TGTGCCTGGGCCCGCGATCCATTTAACTATGGCTACACCTTC. The chain combines TRBV30 with TRBJ1-2; D gene uncertain. Germline assignment: CDR1 GTSNPN and CDR2 SVGIG (reference sequence). Trimming took off 5 bases at V and 1 base at J, with 14 bases between the two ends. This CDR3 has 14 amino acids.

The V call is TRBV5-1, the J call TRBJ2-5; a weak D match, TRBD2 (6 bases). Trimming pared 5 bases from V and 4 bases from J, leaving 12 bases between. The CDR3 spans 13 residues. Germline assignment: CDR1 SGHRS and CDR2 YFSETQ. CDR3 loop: CASRKRGGETQYF. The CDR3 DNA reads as TGCGCCAGCAGAAAAAGGGGAGGAGAGACCCAGTACTTC.

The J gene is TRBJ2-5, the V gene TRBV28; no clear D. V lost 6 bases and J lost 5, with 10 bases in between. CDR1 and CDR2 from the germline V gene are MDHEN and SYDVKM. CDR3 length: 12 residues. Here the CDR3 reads CASSSSGETQYF. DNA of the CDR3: TGTGCCAGCAGCTCCTCCGGGGAGACCCAGTACTTC. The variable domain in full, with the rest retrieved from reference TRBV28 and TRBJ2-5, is DVKVTQSSRYLVKRTGEKVFLECVQDMDHENMFWYRQDPGLGLRLIYFSYDVKMKEKGDIPEGYSVSREKKERFSLILESASTNQTSMYLCASSSSGETQYFGPGTRLLVL.

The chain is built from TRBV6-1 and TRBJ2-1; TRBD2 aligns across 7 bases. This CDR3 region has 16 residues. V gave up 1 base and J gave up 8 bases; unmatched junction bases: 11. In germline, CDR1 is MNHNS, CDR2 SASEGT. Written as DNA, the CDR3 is TGTGCCAGCAGTGAAGTAGTCTCGGCGGGAGTGTATGAGCAGTTCTTC. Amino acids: CASSEVVSAGVYEQFF.

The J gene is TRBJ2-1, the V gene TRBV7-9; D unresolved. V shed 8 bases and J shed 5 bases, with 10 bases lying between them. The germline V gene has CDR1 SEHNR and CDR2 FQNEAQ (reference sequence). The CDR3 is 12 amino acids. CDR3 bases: TGTGCCAGCGGGTGGAGTGACAATGAGCAGTTCTTC. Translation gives CASGWSDNEQFF.

CDR3 protein: CASSITVDGYTF. The CDR3 DNA reads as TGTGCCAGCAGTATCACGGTAGATGGCTACACCTTC. The chain is built from TRBV6-1 and TRBJ1-2; D gene uncertain. V shed 5 bases and J shed 6 bases, with 10 bases lying between them. CDR1 and CDR2 from the germline V gene are MNHNS and SASEGT. The CDR3 is 12 amino acids.

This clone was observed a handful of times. The DNA for the CDR3 is TGTGCCTGGAGTGGGCAGGGCCAAGAGACCCAGTACTTC. Translated: CAWSGQGQETQYF. V and J are TRBV30 and TRBJ2-5; tentatively, D is TRBD1 (5 bases). This CDR3 is 13 amino acids long. From germline, CDR1 is GTSNPN and CDR2 SVGIG (reference sequence). The germline V and J ends were trimmed by 1 base and 1 base, with 7 bases remaining between them.

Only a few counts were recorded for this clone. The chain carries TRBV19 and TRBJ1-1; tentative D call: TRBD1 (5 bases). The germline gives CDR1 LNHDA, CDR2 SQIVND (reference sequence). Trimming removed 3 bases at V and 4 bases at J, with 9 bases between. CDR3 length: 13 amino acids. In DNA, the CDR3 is TGTGCCAGTAGTATCGCGGGGGGCACTGAAGCTTTCTTT. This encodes CASSIAGGTEAFF. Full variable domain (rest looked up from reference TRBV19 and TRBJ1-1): DGGITQSPKYLFRKEGQNVTLSCEQNLNHDAMYWYRQDPGQGLRLIYYSQIVNDFQKGDIAEGYSVSREKKESFPLTVTSAQKNPTAFYLCASSIAGGTEAFFGQGTRLTVV.

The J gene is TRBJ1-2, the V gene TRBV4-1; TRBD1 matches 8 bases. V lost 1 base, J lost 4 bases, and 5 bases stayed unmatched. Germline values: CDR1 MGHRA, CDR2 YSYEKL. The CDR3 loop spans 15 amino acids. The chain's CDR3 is CASSQGTGSGYGYTF. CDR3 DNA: TGCGCCAGCAGCCAAGGGACAGGGTCGGGCTATGGCTACACCTTC.

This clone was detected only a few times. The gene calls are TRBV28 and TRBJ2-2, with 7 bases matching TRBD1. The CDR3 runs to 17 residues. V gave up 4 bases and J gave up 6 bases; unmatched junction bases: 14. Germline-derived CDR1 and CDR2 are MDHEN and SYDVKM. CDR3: CASSSTGAPGSAGELFF. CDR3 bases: TGTGCCAGCAGTTCAACAGGGGCGCCCGGGTCTGCCGGGGAGCTGTTTTTT.

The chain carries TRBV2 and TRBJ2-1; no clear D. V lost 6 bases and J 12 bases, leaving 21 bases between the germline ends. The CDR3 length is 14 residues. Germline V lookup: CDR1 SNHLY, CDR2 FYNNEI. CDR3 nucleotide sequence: TGTGCCAGCAGCATGATCGGTGAGGCACGGTTGCAGTTCTTC. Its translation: CASSMIGEARLQFF.

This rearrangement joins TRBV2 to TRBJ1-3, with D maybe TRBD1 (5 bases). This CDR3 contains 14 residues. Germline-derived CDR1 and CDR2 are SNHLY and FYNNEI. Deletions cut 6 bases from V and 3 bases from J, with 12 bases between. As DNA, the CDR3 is TGTGCCAGCAGGGGGGGGACTTTTGGAAACACCATATATTTT. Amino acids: CASRGGTFGNTIYF.

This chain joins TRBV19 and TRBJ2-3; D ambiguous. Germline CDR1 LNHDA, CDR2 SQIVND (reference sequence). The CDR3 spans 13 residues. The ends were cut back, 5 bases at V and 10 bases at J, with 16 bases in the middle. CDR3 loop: CASSGGAQTPQYF. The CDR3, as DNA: TGTGCCAGTAGTGGCGGCGCGCAGACCCCGCAGTATTTT.

The CDR3 here is CASSYLVGPYSNEQFF. As DNA, the CDR3 is TGCGCCAGCAGCTATTTAGTGGGGCCATATTCAAATGAGCAGTTCTTC. The chain carries TRBV4-1 and TRBJ2-1, with D possibly TRBD1 on 5 matching bases. CDR3 length: 16 residues. The V gene lost 5 bases and the J gene lost 7 bases, with 21 bases spanning the gap. Germline V CDR1 and CDR2: MGHRA, YSYEKL.

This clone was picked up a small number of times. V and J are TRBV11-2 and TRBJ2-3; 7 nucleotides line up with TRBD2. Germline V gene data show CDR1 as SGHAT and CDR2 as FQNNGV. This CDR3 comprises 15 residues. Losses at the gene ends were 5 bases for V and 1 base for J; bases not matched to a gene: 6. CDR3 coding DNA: TGTGCCAGCAGCCCCCTCGCGGGGGGCACAGATACGCAGTATTTT. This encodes CASSPLAGGTDTQYF.

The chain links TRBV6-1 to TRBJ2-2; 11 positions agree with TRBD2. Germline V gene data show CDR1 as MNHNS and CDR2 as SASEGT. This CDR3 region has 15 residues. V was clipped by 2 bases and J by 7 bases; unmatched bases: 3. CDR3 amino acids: CASSELAGGGGELFF. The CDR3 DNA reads TGTGCCAGCAGTGAACTAGCGGGAGGAGGCGGGGAGCTGTTTTTT.

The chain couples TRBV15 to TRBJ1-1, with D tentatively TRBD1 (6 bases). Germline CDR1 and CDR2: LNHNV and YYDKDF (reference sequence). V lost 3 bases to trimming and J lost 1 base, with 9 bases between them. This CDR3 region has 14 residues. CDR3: CATSSRTENTEAFF. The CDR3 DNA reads TGTGCCACCAGCAGCCGGACAGAGAACACTGAAGCTTTCTTT.

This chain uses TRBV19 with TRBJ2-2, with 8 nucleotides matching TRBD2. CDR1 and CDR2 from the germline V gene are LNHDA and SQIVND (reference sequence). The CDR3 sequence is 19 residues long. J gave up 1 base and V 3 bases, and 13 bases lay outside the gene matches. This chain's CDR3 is CASSIRGGRKEQNTGELFF. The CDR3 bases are TGTGCCAGTAGTATTCGGGGCGGGAGGAAGGAACAGAACACCGGGGAGCTGTTTTTT.

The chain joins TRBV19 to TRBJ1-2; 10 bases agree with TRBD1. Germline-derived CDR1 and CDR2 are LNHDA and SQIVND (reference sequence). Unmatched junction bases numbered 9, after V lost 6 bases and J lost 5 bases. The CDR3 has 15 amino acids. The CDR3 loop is CASRTRDRGYYGYTF. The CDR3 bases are TGTGCCAGTAGGACCCGGGACAGGGGTTATTATGGCTACACCTTC.

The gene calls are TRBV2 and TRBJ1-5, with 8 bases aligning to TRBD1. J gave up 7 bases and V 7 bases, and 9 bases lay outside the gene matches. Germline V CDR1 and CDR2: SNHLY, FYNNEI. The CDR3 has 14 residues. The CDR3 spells CASNLQGAGQPQHF. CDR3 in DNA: TGTGCCAGCAATTTGCAGGGGGCTGGGCAGCCCCAGCATTTT.

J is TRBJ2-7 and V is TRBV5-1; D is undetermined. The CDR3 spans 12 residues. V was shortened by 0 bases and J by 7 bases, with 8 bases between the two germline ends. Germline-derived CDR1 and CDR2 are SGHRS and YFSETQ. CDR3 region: CASSLAPQEQYF. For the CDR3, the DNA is TGCGCCAGCAGCTTGGCCCCCCAGGAGCAGTACTTC.